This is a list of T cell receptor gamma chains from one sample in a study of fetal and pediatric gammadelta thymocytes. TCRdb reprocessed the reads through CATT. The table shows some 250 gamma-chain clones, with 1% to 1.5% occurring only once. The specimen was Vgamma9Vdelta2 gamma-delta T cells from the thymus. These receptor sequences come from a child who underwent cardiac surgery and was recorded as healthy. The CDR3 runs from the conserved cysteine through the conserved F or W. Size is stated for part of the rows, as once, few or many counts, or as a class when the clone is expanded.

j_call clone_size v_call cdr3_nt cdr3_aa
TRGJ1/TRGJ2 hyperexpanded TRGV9 TGTGCCTTGTGGGAGGTGCGAAGATTTTATTATAAGAAACTCTTT CALWEVRRFYYKKLF
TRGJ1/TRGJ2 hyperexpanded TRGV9 TGTGCCTTGTGGGGCCCCGGGGATTATTATAAGAAACTCTTT CALWGPGDYYKKLF
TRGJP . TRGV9 TGTGCCTTGTGGAGGGCCCACGGGGAGTTGGGCAAAAAAATCAAGGTATTT CALWRAHGELGKKIKVF
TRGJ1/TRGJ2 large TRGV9 TGTGCCTTGTGGGAGGTGCTTAAGAAACTCTTT CALWEVLKKLF
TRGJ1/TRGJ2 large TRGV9 TGTGCCTTGTGGGAGGTCGAGAATTATTATAAGAAACTCTTT CALWEVENYYKKLF
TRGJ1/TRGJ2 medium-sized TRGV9 TGTGCCTTGTGGGAGGTGCAGGAGTTAAATTATTATAAGAAACTCTTT CALWEVQELNYYKKLF